Listed below are T cell receptor beta chains from one sample, sequenced in a study of regulatory T cells in long-lasting Graves disease. TCRdb used MiXCR to reprocess the multiplex PCR reads, holding one entry per CDR3 protein. Seen here are fewer than 650,000 distinct CDR3 sequences, about 16% observed once, and the top ten hold roughly 18%. This same sample was also part of a study on T cells in Graves' hyperthyroidism and ophthalmopathy.

The sample was peripheral blood mononuclear cells (PBMCs), taken at new diagnosis, from a patient treated with antithyroid drugs. These receptors originate from a woman between 25 and 40 years old with Graves disease. CDR3s include the opening cysteine and the closing phenylalanine or tryptophan. A D gene is named only where the DNA matches it firmly. Rows may omit the clone size; those that give it use once, few, many or a size class.

clone_size	d_call	v_call	j_call	cdr3_nt	cdr3_aa
many	TRBD2	TRBV3-1	TRBJ2-7	TGTGCCAGCAAGGATAGCGGGAGGCCGTACGAGCAGTACTTC	CASKDSGRPYEQYF
many	TRBD1	TRBV24-1	TRBJ2-3	TGTGCCACCAGTGATTCGACAGGGGCAGATACGCAGTATTTT	CATSDSTGADTQYF
many	TRBD1	TRBV11-2	TRBJ2-2	TGTGCCAGCAGCCAAGGGACAGGGTACACCGGGGAGCTGTTTTTT	CASSQGTGYTGELFF
many	-	TRBV2	TRBJ1-4	TGTGCCAGCAAGGCCCTTCCCCCACCAAATGAAAAACTGTTTTTT	CASKALPPPNEKLFF
few	-	TRBV9	TRBJ2-1	TGTGCCAGCAGCGTAGGCGGCACCTCCTACAATGAGCAGTTCTTC	CASSVGGTSYNEQFF
many	TRBD1	TRBV7-2	TRBJ1-1	TGTGCCAGCAGCTCCTACAGGGCAGGGGGTATGTCTGAAGCTTTCTTT	CASSSYRAGGMSEAFF
many	TRBD2	TRBV3-1	TRBJ2-1	TGTGCCAGCAGCCAGAGCGGGAGACGTTACAATGAGCAGTTCTTC	CASSQSGRRYNEQFF
few	-	TRBV19	TRBJ2-1	TGTGCCAGTAGTATAGGGTACCGACGCGTCCTGTCGGGCAATGAGCAGTTCTTC	CASSIGYRRVLSGNEQFF
few	TRBD2	TRBV20-1	TRBJ2-2	TGCAGTGCTAGAAGGACTAGCGGGAGTGACGGCACCGGGGAGCTGTTTTTT	CSARRTSGSDGTGELFF
many	TRBD2	TRBV11-2	TRBJ2-5	TGTGCCAGCAGGCCCTGGGGGGAGGGTAAAGAGACCCAGTACTTC	CASRPWGEGKETQYF
once	-	TRBV7-2	TRBJ1-6	TGTGCCACCGGTCCCCAGTTCAATTCACCCCTCCACTTT	CATGPQFNSPLHF
many	-	TRBV28	TRBJ2-7	TGTGCCAGCAGCTTGGTCGCGGGCACCTCCTACGAGCAGTACTTC	CASSLVAGTSYEQYF
few	-	TRBV29-1	TRBJ2-6	TGCAGCGTTGGGGAGGGGGACACCAACGTCCTGACTTTC	CSVGEGDTNVLTF
many	-	TRBV2	TRBJ1-1	TGTGCCAGCAGTGAAGGGGTATCGAACACTGAAGCTTTCTTT	CASSEGVSNTEAFF
many	-	TRBV12-3/TRBV12-4	TRBJ2-3	TGTGCCAGCAGTAACAGGGCACCTAGCACAGATACGCAGTATTTT	CASSNRAPSTDTQYF
many	-	TRBV7-9	TRBJ2-5	TGTGCCATCGCGCCCCTAAGTCAAGAGACCCAGTACTTC	CAIAPLSQETQYF
many	-	TRBV2	TRBJ2-1	TGTGCCACCACGTGGGGGTCGGGGGTCAATGAGCAGTTCTTC	CATTWGSGVNEQFF
-	TRBD2	TRBV19	TRBJ2-1	TGTGCCCAAGTAGGGACTAGCGGAAATGAGCAGTTCTTC	CAQVGTSGNEQFF
few	-	TRBV19	TRBJ2-7	TGTGCCAGTAGTGCGGCAGAACGGCAGAGCGAGCAGTACTTC	CASSAAERQSEQYF
-	TRBD1	TRBV4-1	TRBJ2-7	TGCGCCGGCAGCCAATCTCCCCGACAGGGACCCTCCTACGAGCAGTACTTC	CAGSQSPRQGPSYEQYF
few	TRBD2	TRBV3-1	TRBJ2-1	TGTGCCAGCAGCCAGGGGACTATTTTCAATGAGCAGTTCTTC	CASSQGTIFNEQFF
few	TRBD2	TRBV4-1	TRBJ2-3	TGCGCCAGCAGCCCATTGACTAGCGGGGGCACAGATACGCAGTATTTT	CASSPLTSGGTDTQYF
few	-	TRBV18	TRBJ1-5	TGTGCCAGCTCTCACAGGGAGGGTCAGCCCCAGCATTTT	CASSHREGQPQHF